This TCR beta chain originates from a study of blood T cell repertoires in COVID-19 (dated by TCRdb to 2018 to 2020). Study-level background: The collaborator samples originated in the United States, Italy and Spain and spanned the acute and convalescent phases of COVID-19. The prospective study material was composed of cDNA or gDNA derived from T cells, B-cell-depleted T cells, or PBMCs. Subjects who had been exposed to COVID-19, were actively infected with it, or had recovered from it provided the deeply sampled blood TCRbeta repertoires that made up the dataset. The repertoires were released in a freely available public database meant as a resource for research on the immune response to SARS-CoV-2. Samples came from the ongoing ImmuneRACE study (first 160 participants) plus 1,254 subjects from 6 global collaborators. The sample metadata nearly always contained a de-identified subject ID, COVID-19 status, age in years and sex. Where available, HLA class I and class II types were obtained from metadata supplied by the sample provider rather than from assay-based typing. The research as a whole found: The amount of clinical and demographic metadata varied by source and participant and was provided uncurated.

In the germline V gene, CDR1 corresponds to SGHDN and CDR2 to FVKESK. The CDR3, cysteine through phenylalanine, is 15 amino acids long. Only the CDR3 DNA stays, 45 bases, in frame from base 1. Trimming at the junction amounts to 4 bases on V and 4 bases on J, and the germline ends lie 14 bases apart. In the prospective study, participants were about 18 to 90 years old, resided in approximately 22 geographic areas of the United States, and were enrolled through a virtual design. Cohort assignment in the prospective study relied on participant-reported clinical history from a screening survey and a study questionnaire. Each participant in the prospective study had whole blood, serum and a nasopharyngeal or oropharyngeal swab collected by mobile phlebotomists. Additional blood draws and questionnaires over a 2-month period could optionally be provided by prospective study participants. Before DNA extraction, prospective study blood samples were shipped either frozen or at room temperature.

Turning to this clone: Its specific antigen is unknown. Per-nucleotide qualities are absent, and no much larger clonotype sits a single base away.

TCRbeta CDR3 regions were amplified from genomic DNA by means of the immunoSEQ Assay, a bias-controlled multiplex PCR. The study's own analysis went as follows. Within the assay, amplification of reference gene primers was used to estimate how many nucleated cells each sample contained. To quantify the absolute abundance of each unique TCRbeta CDR3 rearrangement, sequence reads were collapsed and filtered. Productive Simpson clonality was computed per sample as the square root of Simpson's diversity index over productive rearrangements. Held by TCRdb, this immuneACCESS table contains in-frame sequences only and omits some clones. Under half of the omission traces to an unresolved V gene where checked; the cause of the rest is unknown. V and J calls and clone size are those listed in that table; D and trimming were worked out from the DNA. Counted in this sample were tens of thousands of clones; roughly 80% of them appeared once. Around 3.7% of the sample lies in the top ten.

Material for sequencing was PBMCs or T cells enriched from blood (not recorded which). The receptor was isolated from a woman in her thirties or forties with acute COVID-19. The sequence is built from TRBV14 and TRBJ2-1; the D gene is perhaps TRBD1, on 8 matching bases. The DNA reads as follows: TGTGCCAGCAGCCGAACAGGGGGGGATTACAATGAGCAGTTCTTC. It translates as CASSRTGGDYNEQFF.